The present TCR beta chain was sequenced within a study of blood T cell repertoires in COVID-19. Study-wide context: Whether acute or convalescent, the COVID-19 samples came from the United States, Italy and Spain. The cDNA or gDNA used as material had been derived from T cells, B-cell-depleted T cells, or PBMCs.

In the source study's methods: Quantification of nucleated cells was approximated via reference gene primer amplification. Measured with immunoSEQ multiplex PCR; TCRdb has only the in-frame clones, and not every one. V, J and clone size are taken as reported in that table, and D and trimming were inferred from the DNA itself. The table lists around 300,000 clones, roughly 89% of them singletons, with 3% in the top ten. The CDR3 runs 16 residues. Germline CDR1 SGDLS, CDR2 YYNGEE. Losses at the gene ends were 2 bases for V and 3 bases for J; bases not matched to a gene: 3. The sequence was collected from a woman in her thirties with active or convalescent COVID-19. Specimen: peripheral blood. The gene calls are TRBV9 and TRBJ2-3; 13 nucleotides align to TRBD2. CDR3 DNA: TGTGCCAGCAGCGTGTCGGGACTAGCGGGGACAGATACGCAGTATTTT. It encodes CASSVSGLAGTDTQYF.